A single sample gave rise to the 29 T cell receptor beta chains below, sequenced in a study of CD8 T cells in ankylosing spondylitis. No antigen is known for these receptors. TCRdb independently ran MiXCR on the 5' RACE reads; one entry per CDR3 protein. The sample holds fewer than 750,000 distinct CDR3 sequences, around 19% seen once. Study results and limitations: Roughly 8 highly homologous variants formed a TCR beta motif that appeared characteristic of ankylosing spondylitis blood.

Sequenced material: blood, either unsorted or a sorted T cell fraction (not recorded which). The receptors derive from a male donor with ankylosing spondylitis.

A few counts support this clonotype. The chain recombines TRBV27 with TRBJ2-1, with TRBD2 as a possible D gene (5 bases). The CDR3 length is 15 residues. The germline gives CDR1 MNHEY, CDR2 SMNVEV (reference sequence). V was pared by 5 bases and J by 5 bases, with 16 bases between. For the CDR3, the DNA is TGTGCCAGCAGTCTTAGCGTCACCTGGGACAATGAGCAGTTCTTC. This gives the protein CASSLSVTWDNEQFF.

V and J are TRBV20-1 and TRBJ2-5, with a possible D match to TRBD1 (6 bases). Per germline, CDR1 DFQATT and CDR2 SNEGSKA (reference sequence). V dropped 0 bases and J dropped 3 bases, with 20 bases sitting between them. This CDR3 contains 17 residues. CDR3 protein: CSAREGLNVGTKETQYF. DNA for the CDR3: TGCAGTGCTAGAGAAGGGCTGAACGTGGGGACAAAAGAGACCCAGTACTTC.

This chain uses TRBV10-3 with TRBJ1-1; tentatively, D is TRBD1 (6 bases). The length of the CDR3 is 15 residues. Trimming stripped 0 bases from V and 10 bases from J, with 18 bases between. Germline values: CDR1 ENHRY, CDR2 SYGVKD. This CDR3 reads CAISESSWTASGAFF. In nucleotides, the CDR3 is TGTGCCATCAGTGAGTCCTCATGGACAGCCTCGGGAGCTTTCTTT.

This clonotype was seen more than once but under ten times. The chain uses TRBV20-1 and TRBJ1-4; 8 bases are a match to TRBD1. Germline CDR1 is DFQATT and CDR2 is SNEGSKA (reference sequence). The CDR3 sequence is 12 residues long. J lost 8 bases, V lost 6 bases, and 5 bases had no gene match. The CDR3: CSAGQGGEKLFF. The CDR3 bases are TGCAGTGCCGGACAGGGAGGGGAAAAACTGTTTTTT.

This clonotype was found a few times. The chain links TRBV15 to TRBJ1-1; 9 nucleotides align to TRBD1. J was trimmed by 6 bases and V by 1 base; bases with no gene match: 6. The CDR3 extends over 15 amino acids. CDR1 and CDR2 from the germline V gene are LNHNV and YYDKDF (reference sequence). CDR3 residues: CATSRGGQGKAEAFF. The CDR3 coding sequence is TGTGCCACCAGCAGAGGGGGACAGGGAAAGGCTGAAGCTTTCTTT.

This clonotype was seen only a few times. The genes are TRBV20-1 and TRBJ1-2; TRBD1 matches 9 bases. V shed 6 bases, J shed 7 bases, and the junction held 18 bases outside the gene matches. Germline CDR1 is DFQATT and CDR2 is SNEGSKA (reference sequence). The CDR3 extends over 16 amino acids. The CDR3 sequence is CSASLGPGQGYGGYTF. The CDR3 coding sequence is TGCAGTGCCTCACTGGGCCCGGGACAGGGATACGGTGGCTACACCTTC.

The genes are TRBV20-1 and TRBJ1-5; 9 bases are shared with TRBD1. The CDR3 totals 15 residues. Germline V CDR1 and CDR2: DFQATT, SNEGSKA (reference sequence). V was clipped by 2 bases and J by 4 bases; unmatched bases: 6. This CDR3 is CSARTGGPLNQPQHF. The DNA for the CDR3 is TGCAGTGCTAGAACAGGGGGCCCGCTAAATCAGCCCCAGCATTTT.

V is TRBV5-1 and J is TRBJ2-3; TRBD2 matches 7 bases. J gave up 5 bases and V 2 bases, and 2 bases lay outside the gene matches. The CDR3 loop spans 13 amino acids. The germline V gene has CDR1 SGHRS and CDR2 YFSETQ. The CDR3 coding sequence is TGCGCCAGCAGCTTCGGGGGGAAAGATACGCAGTATTTT. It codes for CASSFGGKDTQYF.

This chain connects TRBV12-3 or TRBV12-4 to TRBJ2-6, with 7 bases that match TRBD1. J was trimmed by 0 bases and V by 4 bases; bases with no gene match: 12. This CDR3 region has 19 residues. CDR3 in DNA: TGTGCCAGCAGTTCCTTCCGGGCAGGGGGTAACTCTGGGGCCAACGTCCTGACTTTC. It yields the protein CASSSFRAGGNSGANVLTF.

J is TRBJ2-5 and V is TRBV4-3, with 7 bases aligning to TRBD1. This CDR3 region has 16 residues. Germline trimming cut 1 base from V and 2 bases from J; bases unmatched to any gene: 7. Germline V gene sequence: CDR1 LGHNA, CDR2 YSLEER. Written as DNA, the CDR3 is TGCGCCAGCAGCCAAGGTGGACAGGTGTTACAAGAGACCCAGTACTTC. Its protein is CASSQGGQVLQETQYF.

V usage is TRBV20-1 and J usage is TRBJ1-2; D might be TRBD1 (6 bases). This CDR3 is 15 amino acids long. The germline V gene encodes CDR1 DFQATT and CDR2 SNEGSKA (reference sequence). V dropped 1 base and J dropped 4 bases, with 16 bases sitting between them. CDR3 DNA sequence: TGCAGTGCTAGAGTTTCGCAGGGGCTCGGCTATGGCTACACCTTC. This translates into CSARVSQGLGYGYTF.

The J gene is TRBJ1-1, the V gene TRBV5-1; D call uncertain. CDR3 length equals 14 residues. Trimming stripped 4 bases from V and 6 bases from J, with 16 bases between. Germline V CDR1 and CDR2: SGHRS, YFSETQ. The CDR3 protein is CASSLGRSLAEAFF. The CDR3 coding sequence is TGCGCCAGCAGCCTTGGCCGCAGTCTCGCTGAAGCTTTCTTT.

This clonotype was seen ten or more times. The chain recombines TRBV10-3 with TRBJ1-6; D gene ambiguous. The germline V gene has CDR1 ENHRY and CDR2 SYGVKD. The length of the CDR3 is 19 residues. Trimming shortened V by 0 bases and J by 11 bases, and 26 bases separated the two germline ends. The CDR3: CAISESKGYGVELPPPLHF. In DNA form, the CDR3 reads TGTGCCATCAGTGAGTCGAAGGGATACGGGGTAGAGCTCCCGCCACCCCTCCACTTT.

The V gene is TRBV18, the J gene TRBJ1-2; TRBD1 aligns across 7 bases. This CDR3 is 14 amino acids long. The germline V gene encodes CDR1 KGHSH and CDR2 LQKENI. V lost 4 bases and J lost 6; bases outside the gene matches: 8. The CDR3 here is CASSRQGSEDGYTF. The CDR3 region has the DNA TGTGCCAGCTCACGACAGGGTAGTGAGGATGGCTACACCTTC.

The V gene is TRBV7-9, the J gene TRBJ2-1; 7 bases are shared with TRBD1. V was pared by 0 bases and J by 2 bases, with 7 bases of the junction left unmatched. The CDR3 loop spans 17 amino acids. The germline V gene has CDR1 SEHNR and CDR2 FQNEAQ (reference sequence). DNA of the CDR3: TGTGCCAGCAGCTTAGCGACGAAGGGGGCCCCCTACAATGAGCAGTTCTTC. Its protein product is CASSLATKGAPYNEQFF. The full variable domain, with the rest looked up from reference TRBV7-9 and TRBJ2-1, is DTGVSQNPRHKITKRGQNVTFRCDPISEHNRLYWYRQTLGQGPEFLTYFQNEAQLEKSRLLSDRFSAERPKGSFSTLEIQRTEQGDSAMYLCASSLATKGAPYNEQFFGPGTRLTVL.

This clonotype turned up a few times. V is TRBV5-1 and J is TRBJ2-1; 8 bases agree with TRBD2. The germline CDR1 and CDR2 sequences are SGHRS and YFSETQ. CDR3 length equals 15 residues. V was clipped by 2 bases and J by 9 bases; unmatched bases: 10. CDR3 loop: CASSFVAGTQGEQFF. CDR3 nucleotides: TGCGCCAGCAGCTTCGTAGCGGGAACTCAGGGTGAGCAGTTCTTC. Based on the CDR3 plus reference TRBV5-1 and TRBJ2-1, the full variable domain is KAGVTQTPRYLIKTRGQQVTLSCSPISGHRSVSWYQQTPGQGLQFLFEYFSETQRNKGNFPGRFSGRQFSNSRSEMNVSTLELGDSALYLCASSFVAGTQGEQFFGPGTRLTVL.

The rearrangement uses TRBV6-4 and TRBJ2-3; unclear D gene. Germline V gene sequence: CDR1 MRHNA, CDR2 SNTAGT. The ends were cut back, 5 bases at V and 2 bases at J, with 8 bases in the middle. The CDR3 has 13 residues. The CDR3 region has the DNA TGTGCCAGCAGTCCGCACGCCACAGATACGCAGTATTTT. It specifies CASSPHATDTQYF.

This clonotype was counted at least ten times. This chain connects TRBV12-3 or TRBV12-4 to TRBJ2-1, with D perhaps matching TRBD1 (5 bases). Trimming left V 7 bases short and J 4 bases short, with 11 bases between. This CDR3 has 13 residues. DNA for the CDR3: TGTGCCAGCATGGTGGGGCCTTACAATGAGCAGTTCTTC. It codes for CASMVGPYNEQFF.

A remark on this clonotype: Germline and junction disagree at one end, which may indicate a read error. CDR3 in amino acids: CASSLIPRGGNQPQHF. CDR3 DNA: TGCGCCAGCAGCTTGATTCCTAGAGGGGGCAACCAGCCCCAGCATTTT. This chain uses TRBV5-1 with TRBJ1-5; 7 bases map to TRBD1. The CDR3 length is 16 residues. Per germline, CDR1 SGHRS and CDR2 YFSETQ.

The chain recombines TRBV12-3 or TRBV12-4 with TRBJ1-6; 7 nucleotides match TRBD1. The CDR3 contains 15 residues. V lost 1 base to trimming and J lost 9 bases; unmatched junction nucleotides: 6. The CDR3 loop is CASSLGRGSISPLHF. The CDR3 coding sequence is TGTGCCAGCAGTTTAGGCAGGGGGAGCATTTCACCCCTCCACTTT.

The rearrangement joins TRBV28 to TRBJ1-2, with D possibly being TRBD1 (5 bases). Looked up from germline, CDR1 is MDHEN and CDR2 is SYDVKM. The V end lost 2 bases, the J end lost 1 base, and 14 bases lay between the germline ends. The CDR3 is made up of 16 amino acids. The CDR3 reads CASSLGGTEGNYGYTF. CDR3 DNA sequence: TGTGCCAGCAGTTTAGGTGGGACGGAGGGTAACTATGGCTACACCTTC.

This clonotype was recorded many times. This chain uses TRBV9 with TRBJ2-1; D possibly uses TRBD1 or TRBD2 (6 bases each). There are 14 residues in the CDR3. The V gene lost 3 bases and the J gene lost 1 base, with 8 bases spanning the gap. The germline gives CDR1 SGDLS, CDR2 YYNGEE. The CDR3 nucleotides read TGTGCCAGCAGCGGGGGGGCGTCCTACAATGAGCAGTTCTTC. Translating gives CASSGGASYNEQFF.

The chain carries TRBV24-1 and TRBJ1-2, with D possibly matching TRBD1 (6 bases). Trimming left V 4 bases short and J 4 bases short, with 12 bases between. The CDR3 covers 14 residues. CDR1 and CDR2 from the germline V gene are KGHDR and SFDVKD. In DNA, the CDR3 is TGTGCCACCAGTGACCCGACAGGATTCTATGGCTACACCTTC. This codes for CATSDPTGFYGYTF.

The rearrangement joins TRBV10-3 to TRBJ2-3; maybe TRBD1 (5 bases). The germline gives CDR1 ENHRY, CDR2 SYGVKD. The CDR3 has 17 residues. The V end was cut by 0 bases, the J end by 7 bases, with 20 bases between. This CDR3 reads CAISESNAVAGQNTQYF. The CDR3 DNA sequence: TGTGCCATCAGTGAGTCGAACGCGGTGGCAGGGCAAAATACGCAGTATTTT.

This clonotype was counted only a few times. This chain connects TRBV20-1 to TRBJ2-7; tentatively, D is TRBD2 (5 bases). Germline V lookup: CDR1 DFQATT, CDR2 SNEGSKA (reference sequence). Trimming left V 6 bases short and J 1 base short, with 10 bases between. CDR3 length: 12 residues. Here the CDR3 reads CSAQTGSYEQYF. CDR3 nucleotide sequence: TGCAGTGCGCAAACGGGATCCTACGAGCAGTACTTC.

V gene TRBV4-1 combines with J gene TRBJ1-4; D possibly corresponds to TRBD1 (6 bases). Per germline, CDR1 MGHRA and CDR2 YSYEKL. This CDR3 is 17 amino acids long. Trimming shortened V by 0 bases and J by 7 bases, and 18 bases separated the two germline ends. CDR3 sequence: CASSQDLPIKGGEKLFF. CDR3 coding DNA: TGCGCCAGCAGCCAAGATCTCCCTATAAAGGGGGGTGAAAAACTGTTTTTT.

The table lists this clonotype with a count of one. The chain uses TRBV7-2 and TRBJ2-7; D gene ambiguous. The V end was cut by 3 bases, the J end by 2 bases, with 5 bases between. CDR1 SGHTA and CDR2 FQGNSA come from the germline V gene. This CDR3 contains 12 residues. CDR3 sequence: CASSFYAYEQYF. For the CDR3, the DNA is TGTGCCAGCAGCTTCTATGCCTACGAGCAGTACTTC.

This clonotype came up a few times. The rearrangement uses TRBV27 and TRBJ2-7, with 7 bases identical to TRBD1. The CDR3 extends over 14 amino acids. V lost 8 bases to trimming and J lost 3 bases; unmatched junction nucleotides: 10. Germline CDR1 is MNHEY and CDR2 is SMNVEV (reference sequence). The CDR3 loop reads CASGNYRDSYEQYF. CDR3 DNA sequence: TGTGCCAGCGGTAATTACCGGGACAGCTACGAGCAGTACTTC.

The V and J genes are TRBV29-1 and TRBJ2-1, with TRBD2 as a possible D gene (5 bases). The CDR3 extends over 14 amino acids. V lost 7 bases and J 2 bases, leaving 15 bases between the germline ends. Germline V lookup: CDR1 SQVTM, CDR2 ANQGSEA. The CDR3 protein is CSGAEGGPYNEQFF. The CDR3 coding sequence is TGCAGCGGGGCAGAGGGCGGCCCCTACAATGAGCAGTTCTTC.